These 13 T cell receptor beta chains were sequenced from one sample in a study of blood T cell repertoires in COVID-19. The data were produced by immunoSEQ multiplex PCR, yet TCRdb's version contains in-frame clones alone and is incomplete. In the table there are under 200,000 clones, roughly 73% of which are singletons. The sample taken for sequencing was peripheral blood. The receptors shown here come from a man between 70 and 80 years old with acute or convalescent COVID-19.

J is TRBJ1-3 and V is TRBV4-1; 12 bases map to TRBD1. Germline loops: CDR1 MGHRA, CDR2 YSYEKL. This CDR3 region has 15 residues. Trimming at V came to 4 bases and at J to 6 bases, leaving 4 bases not matched to a gene. Here the CDR3 reads CASSRDRGLENTIYF. The DNA of the CDR3 is TGCGCCAGCAGCCGGGACAGGGGGCTGGAAAACACCATATATTTT.

The CDR3 is CAWSVGDRISPLHF. The CDR3 coding sequence is TGTGCCTGGAGTGTTGGGGACAGAATTTCACCCCTCCACTTT. The chain links TRBV30 to TRBJ1-6; 7 bases agree with TRBD1. V lost 0 bases to trimming and J lost 9 bases; unmatched junction nucleotides: 5. The CDR3 covers 14 residues. CDR1 and CDR2 (germline): GTSNPN, SVGIG (reference sequence). The variable domain in full, with the rest retrieved from reference TRBV30 and TRBJ1-6, is SQTIHQWPATLVQPVGSPLSLECTVEGTSNPNLYWYRQAAGRGLQLLFYSVGIGQISSEVPQNLSASRPQDRQFILSSKKLLLSDSGFYLCAWSVGDRISPLHFGNGTRLTVT.

This chain connects TRBV6-5 to TRBJ2-7, with 13 bases that match TRBD2. V dropped 7 bases and J dropped 6; count of bases not matched to a gene: 6. Looked up from germline, CDR1 is MNHEY and CDR2 is SVGAGI. The CDR3 is 14 amino acids. CDR3 in amino acids: CASKIGTSGVEQYF. Written as DNA, the CDR3 is TGTGCCAGCAAAATCGGGACTAGCGGGGTCGAGCAGTACTTC.

The chain uses TRBV6-4 and TRBJ2-3, with TRBD2 identical over 7 bases. The ends lost 2 bases at V and 3 bases at J; junction bases unmatched: 5. The CDR3 is 15 residues long. Germline V gene data show CDR1 as MRHNA and CDR2 as SNTAGT. The CDR3 region is CASSDRGGGTDTQYF. CDR3 DNA: TGTGCCAGCAGTGACAGGGGCGGGGGAACAGATACGCAGTATTTT.

This clone was counted only a few times. The CDR3 loop is CASRQWGGATDTQYF. The CDR3 nucleotides are TGTGCCAGCAGGCAGTGGGGGGGCGCGACAGATACGCAGTATTTT. The chain is built from TRBV7-9 and TRBJ2-3; D may be TRBD2 (7 bases). V was trimmed by 6 bases and J by 3 bases, leaving 16 bases between them. The CDR3 has 15 residues. Germline V gene data show CDR1 as SEHNR and CDR2 as FQNEAQ (reference sequence).

The chain employs TRBV12-5 and TRBJ2-7; D is ambiguous. V gave up 1 base and J gave up 6 bases, with 10 bases separating them. The CDR3 extends over 13 amino acids. The germline V gene has CDR1 LGHNT and CDR2 FRNRAP. In DNA form, the CDR3 reads TGTGCTAGTGGTTTGGACAGTCCCAGCGAGCAGTACTTC. Its translation: CASGLDSPSEQYF.

This clone appeared a few times. The chain recombines TRBV28 with TRBJ2-3; 9 bases are a match to TRBD2. This CDR3 is built from 16 residues. V lost 4 bases, J lost 4 bases, and 9 bases stayed unmatched. The V gene's germline CDR1 is MDHEN and CDR2 SYDVKM. CDR3 in amino acids: CASSSPMGLAADTQYF. CDR3 coding DNA: TGTGCCAGCAGTTCCCCCATGGGACTAGCCGCAGATACGCAGTATTTT.

V and J are TRBV7-3 and TRBJ2-5; 10 positions match TRBD1. Unmatched junction bases numbered 15, after V lost 5 bases and J lost 3 bases. The CDR3 has 18 amino acids. Germline CDR1 reads SGHTA; CDR2 reads FQGTGA. CDR3 sequence (DNA): TGTGCCAGCAGCCCAACGGCAACTGACAGGGGGCCCGAAGAGACCCAGTACTTC. Its translation is CASSPTATDRGPEETQYF.

This clone was recorded once. The V gene is TRBV28, the J gene TRBJ2-7; 7 bases agree with TRBD1. CDR1 and CDR2 from the germline V gene are MDHEN and SYDVKM. V was pared by 7 bases and J by 0 bases, with 6 bases of the junction left unmatched. The CDR3 runs 14 residues. CDR3 DNA sequence: TGTGCCAGCACTACCGGGACAGCCTCCTACGAGCAGTACTTC. Its translation: CASTTGTASYEQYF.

The V gene is TRBV14, the J gene TRBJ2-7; D may be TRBD1 (6 bases). CDR3 length equals 14 residues. The ends were cut back, 4 bases at V and 4 bases at J, with 14 bases in the middle. CDR1 is SGHDN and CDR2 is FVKESK in the germline V gene. The CDR3 protein is CASSPTGKWYEQYF. CDR3 nucleotide sequence: TGTGCCAGCAGCCCCACAGGGAAGTGGTACGAGCAGTACTTC.

This clone is a singleton in its sample. The V and J genes are TRBV5-6 and TRBJ1-6; D call uncertain. The V end lost 0 bases, the J end lost 10 bases, and 11 bases lay between the germline ends. The V gene's germline CDR1 is SGHDT and CDR2 YYEEEE. The CDR3 has 14 residues. CDR3 nucleotide sequence: TGTGCCAGCAGCTTGGTAAGAACGAGCTCACCCCTCCACTTT. Translating gives CASSLVRTSSPLHF.

Written as DNA, the CDR3 is TGCGCCAGCAGCTTGGAACTAACTAGCACAGATACGCAGTATTTT. It encodes CASSLELTSTDTQYF. The genes are TRBV5-1 and TRBJ2-3; D not resolved. Germline V gene lookup returns CDR1 SGHRS and CDR2 YFSETQ. This CDR3 comprises 15 residues. The V and J ends lost 0 bases and 0 bases respectively, with 8 bases between them.

This chain uses TRBV4-2 with TRBJ2-1, with 7 bases matching TRBD2. This CDR3 has 16 amino acids. Unmatched junction bases numbered 6, after V lost 1 base and J lost 3 bases. Germline CDR1 LGHNA, CDR2 YNFKEQ. CDR3 coding DNA: TGTGCCAGCAGCCAAGGTGGAGCGGGGAGCTACAATGAGCAGTTCTTC. It yields the protein CASSQGGAGSYNEQFF.